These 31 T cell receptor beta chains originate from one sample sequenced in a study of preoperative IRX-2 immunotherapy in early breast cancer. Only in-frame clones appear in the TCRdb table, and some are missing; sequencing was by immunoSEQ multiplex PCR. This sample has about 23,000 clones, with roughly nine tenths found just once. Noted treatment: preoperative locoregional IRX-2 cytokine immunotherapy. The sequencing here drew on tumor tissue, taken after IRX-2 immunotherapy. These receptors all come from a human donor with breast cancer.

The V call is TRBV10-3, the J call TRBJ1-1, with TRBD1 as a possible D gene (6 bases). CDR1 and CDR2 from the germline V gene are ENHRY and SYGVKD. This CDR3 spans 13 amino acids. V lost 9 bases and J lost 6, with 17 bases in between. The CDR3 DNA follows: TGTGCCATTTCCGGGACAACAACTCCTGAAGCTTTCTTT. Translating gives CAISGTTTPEAFF.

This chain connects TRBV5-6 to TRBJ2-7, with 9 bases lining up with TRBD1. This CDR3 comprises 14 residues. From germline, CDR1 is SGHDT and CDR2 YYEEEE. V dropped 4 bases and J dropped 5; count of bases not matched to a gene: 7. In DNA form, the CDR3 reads TGTGCCAGCAGCAGCGGGACAGGGTTCAACGAGCAGTACTTC. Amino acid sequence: CASSSGTGFNEQYF.

The CDR3 nucleotides read TGTGCCAGCAGCCCACAGGGGCGGGGCGAGCAGTACTTC. Protein product: CASSPQGRGEQYF. The chain combines TRBV5-4 with TRBJ2-7; D may be TRBD1 (7 bases). V gave up 4 bases and J gave up 6 bases, with 14 bases separating them. Germline loops: CDR1 SGHNT, CDR2 YYREEE (reference sequence). The CDR3 sequence is 13 residues long.

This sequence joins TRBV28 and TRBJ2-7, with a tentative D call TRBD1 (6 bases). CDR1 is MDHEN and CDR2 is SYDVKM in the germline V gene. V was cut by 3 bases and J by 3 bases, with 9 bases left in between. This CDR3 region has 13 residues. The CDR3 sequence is CASSFRGLYEQYF. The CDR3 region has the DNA TGTGCCAGCAGTTTCAGGGGCCTCTACGAGCAGTACTTC.

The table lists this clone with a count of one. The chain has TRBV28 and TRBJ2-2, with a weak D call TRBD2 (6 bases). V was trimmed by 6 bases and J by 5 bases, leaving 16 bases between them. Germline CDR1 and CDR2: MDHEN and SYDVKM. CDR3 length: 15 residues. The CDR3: CASSFGWGGTGELFF. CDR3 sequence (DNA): TGTGCCAGCAGCTTTGGATGGGGAGGAACCGGGGAGCTGTTTTTT.

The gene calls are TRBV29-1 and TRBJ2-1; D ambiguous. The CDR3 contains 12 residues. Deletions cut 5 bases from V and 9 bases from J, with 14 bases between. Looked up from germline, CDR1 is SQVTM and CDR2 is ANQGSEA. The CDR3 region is CSVKGISREQFF. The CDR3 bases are TGCAGCGTTAAAGGGATCAGTCGTGAGCAGTTCTTC.

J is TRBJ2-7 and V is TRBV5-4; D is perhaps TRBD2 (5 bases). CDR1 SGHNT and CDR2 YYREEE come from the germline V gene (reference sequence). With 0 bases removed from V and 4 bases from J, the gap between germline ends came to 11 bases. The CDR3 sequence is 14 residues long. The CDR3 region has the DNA TGTGCCAGCAGCTTGGCCGGTTCGGGGTACGAGCAGTACTTC. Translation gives CASSLAGSGYEQYF.

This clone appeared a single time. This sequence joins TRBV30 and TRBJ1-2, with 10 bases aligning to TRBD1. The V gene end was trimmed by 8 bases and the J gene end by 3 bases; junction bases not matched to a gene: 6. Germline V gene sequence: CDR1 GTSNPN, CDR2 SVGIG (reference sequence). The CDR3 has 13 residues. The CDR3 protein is CANTGTGDYGYTF. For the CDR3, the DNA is TGTGCCAATACCGGGACAGGGGACTATGGCTACACCTTC.

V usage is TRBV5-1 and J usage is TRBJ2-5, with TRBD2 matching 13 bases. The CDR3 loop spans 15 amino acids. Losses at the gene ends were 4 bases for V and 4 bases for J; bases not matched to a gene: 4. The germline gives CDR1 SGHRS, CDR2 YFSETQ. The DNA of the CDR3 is TGCGCCAGCAGCGGGGGGACTAGCGGGGTAGAGACCCAGTACTTC. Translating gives CASSGGTSGVETQYF.

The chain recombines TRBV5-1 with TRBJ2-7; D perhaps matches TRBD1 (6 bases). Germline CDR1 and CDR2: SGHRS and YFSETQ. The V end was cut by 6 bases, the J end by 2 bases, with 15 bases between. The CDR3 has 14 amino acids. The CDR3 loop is CASTPDRSPYEQYF. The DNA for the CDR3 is TGCGCCAGCACCCCCGACAGGAGTCCCTACGAGCAGTACTTC.

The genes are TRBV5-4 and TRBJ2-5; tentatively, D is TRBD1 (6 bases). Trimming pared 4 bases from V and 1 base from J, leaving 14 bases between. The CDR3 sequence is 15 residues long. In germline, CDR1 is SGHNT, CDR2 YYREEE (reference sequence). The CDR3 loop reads CASSLIGQIQETQYF. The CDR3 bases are TGTGCCAGCAGCCTCATTGGACAGATCCAAGAGACCCAGTACTTC.

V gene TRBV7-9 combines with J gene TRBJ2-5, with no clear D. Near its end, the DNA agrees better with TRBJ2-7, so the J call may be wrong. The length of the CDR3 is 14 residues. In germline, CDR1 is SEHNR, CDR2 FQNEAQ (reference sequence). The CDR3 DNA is TGTGCCAGCAGCTTTCTAGGGAATCCCTACGAGCAGTACTTC. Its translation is CASSFLGNPYEQYF.

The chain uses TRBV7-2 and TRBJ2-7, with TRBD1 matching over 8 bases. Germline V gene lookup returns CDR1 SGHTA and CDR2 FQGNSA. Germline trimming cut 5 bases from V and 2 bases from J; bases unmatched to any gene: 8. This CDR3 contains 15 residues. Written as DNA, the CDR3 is TGTGCCAGCAGCCGTGGACAGGGAGGCCCCTACGAGCAGTACTTC. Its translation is CASSRGQGGPYEQYF.

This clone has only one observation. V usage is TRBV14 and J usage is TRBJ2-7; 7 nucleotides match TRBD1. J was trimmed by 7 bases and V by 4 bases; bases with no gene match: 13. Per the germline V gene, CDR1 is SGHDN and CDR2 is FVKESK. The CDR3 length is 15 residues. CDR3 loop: CASSPAGTALREQYF. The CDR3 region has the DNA TGTGCCAGCAGCCCGGCAGGGACAGCTCTACGGGAGCAGTACTTC.

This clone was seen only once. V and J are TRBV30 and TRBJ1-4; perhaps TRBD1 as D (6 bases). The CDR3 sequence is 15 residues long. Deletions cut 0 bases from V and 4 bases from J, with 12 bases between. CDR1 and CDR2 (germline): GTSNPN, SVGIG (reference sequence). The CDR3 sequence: CAWSVWGLGNEKLFF. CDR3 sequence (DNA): TGTGCCTGGAGTGTCTGGGGGCTGGGTAATGAAAAACTGTTTTTT. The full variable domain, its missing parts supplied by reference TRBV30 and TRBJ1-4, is SQTIHQWPATLVQPVGSPLSLECTVEGTSNPNLYWYRQAAGRGLQLLFYSVGIGQISSEVPQNLSASRPQDRQFILSSKKLLLSDSGFYLCAWSVWGLGNEKLFFGSGTQLSVL.

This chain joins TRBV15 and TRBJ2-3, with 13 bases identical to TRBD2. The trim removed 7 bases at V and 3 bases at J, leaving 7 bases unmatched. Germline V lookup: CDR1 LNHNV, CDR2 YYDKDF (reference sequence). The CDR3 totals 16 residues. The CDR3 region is CATTRGTSGVTDTQYF. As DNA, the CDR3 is TGTGCCACCACCCGGGGGACTAGCGGGGTTACAGATACGCAGTATTTT.

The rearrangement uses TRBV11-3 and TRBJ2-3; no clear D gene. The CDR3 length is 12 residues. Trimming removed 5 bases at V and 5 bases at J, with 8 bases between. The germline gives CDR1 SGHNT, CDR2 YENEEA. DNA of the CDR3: TGTGCCAGCAGCCATAAGGGAGATACGCAGTATTTT. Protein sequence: CASSHKGDTQYF.

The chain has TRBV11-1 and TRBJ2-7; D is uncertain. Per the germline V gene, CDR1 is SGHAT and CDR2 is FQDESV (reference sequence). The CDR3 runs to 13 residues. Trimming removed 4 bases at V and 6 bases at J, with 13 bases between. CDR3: CASSSGSRREQYF. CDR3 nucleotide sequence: TGTGCCAGCAGCTCTGGATCCCGTCGCGAGCAGTACTTC.

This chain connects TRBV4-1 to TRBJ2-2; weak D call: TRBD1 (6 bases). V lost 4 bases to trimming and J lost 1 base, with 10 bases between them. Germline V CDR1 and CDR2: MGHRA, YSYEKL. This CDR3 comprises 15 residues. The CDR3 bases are TGCGCCAGCAGCCTCCCGACAGGGAACACCGGGGAGCTGTTTTTT. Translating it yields CASSLPTGNTGELFF.

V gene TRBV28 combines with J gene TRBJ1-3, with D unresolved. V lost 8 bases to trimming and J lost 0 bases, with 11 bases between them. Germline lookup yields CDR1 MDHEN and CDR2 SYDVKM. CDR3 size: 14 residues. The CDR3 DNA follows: TGTGCCAGCTTGGACGGCAGCTCTGGAAACACCATATATTTT. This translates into CASLDGSSGNTIYF.

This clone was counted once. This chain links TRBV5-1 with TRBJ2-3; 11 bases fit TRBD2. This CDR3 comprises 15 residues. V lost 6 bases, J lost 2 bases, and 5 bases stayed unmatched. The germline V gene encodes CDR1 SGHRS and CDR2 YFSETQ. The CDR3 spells CASNRLAGSTDTQYF. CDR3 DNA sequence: TGCGCCAGCAACCGACTAGCGGGGTCCACAGATACGCAGTATTTT.

The CDR3 DNA reads TGCGCCAGCAGCCGAGTGGGGGAAAGTGAGCAGTTCTTC. Amino acid sequence: CASSRVGESEQFF. The chain joins TRBV4-3 to TRBJ2-1; D might be TRBD1 or TRBD2, each matching 5 bases. The CDR3 is 13 amino acids. Looked up from germline, CDR1 is LGHNA and CDR2 is YSLEER. The germline V and J ends were trimmed by 4 bases and 9 bases, with 13 bases remaining between them.

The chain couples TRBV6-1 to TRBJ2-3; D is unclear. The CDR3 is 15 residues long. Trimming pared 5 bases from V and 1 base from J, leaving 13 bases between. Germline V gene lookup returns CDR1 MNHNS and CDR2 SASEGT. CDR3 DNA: TGTGCCAGCAGTCTTAGGGAAAGGCGCACAGATACGCAGTATTTT. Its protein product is CASSLRERRTDTQYF.

The CDR3 DNA follows: TGTGCCAGCAGACTCCAGGCTGATACGCAGTATTTT. Its protein product is CASRLQADTQYF. The rearrangement uses TRBV7-2 and TRBJ2-3; D unresolved. Trimming removed 6 bases from V and 6 bases from J, with 10 bases in between. This CDR3 is 12 amino acids long. In germline, CDR1 is SGHTA, CDR2 FQGNSA.

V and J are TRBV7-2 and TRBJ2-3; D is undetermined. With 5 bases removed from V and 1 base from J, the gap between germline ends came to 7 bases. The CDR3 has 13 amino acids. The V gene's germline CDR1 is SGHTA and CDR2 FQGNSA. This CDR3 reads CASSPSGTDTQYF. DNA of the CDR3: TGTGCCAGCAGCCCGTCTGGCACAGATACGCAGTATTTT.

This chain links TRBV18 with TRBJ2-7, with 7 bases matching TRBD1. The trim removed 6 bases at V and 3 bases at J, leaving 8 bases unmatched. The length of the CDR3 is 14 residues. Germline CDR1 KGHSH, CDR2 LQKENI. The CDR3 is CASSGDREVYEQYF. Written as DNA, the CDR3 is TGTGCCAGCTCCGGGGACAGAGAGGTCTACGAGCAGTACTTC.

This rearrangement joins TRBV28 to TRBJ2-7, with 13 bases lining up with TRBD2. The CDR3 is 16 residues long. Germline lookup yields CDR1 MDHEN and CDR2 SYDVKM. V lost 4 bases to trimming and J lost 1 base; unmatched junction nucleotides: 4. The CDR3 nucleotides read TGTGCCAGCAGTTCTCCGGGACTAGCGGGATCCTACGAGCAGTACTTC. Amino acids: CASSSPGLAGSYEQYF.

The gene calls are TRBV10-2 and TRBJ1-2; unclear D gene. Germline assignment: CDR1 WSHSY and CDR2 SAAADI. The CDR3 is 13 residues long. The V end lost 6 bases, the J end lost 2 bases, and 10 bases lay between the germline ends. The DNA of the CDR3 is TGCGCCAGCAGAGAAACAGAAAACTATGGCTACACCTTC. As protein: CASRETENYGYTF.

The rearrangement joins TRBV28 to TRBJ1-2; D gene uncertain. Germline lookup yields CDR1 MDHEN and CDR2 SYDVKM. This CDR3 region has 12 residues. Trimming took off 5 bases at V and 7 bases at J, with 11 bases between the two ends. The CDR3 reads CASSSLVSGYTF. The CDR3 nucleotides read TGTGCCAGCAGTAGTCTGGTGTCTGGCTACACCTTC.

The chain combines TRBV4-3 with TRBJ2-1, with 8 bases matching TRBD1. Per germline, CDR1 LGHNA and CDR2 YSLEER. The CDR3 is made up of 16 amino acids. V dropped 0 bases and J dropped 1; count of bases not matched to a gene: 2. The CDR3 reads CASSQETGGSYNEQFF. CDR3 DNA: TGCGCCAGCAGCCAAGAAACAGGGGGGTCCTACAATGAGCAGTTCTTC.

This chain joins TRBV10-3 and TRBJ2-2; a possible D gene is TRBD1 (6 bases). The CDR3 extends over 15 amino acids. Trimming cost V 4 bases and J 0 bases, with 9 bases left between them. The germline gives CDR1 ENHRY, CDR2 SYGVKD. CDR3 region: CAISADSSNTGELFF. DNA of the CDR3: TGTGCCATCAGTGCGGACAGTTCGAACACCGGGGAGCTGTTTTTT.